This T cell receptor beta chain was sequenced in a study of blood T cell repertoires in COVID-19. The wider study: Spain, Italy and the United States supplied samples that represented acute and convalescent COVID-19. In each case, the material was cDNA or gDNA derived from T cells, B-cell-depleted T cells, or PBMCs.

As originally analysed: Reference gene primer amplification gave nucleated cell count estimates. Libraries were prepared by immunoSEQ multiplex PCR; TCRdb keeps only in-frame clonotypes and omits some of them. D and trimming were read from the DNA, whereas the V and J calls and clone size are those reported in that table. Among fewer than 80,000 clones, more than 90% were seen once, and the ten largest hold roughly 6.2%. The CDR3 consists of 14 residues. Between the trimmed V and J ends, which lost 4 bases and 4 bases, there was a span of 11 bases. Germline CDR1 reads LNHDA; CDR2 reads SQIVND (reference sequence).

Material: peripheral blood. This receptor was obtained from a human donor in a cohort sampled during active COVID-19. This chain joins TRBV19 and TRBJ1-3; a weak D match, TRBD1 (6 bases). Written as DNA, the CDR3 is TGTGCCAGTAGTAAGGGGGGGAACGGAAACACCATATATTTT. This sequence encodes CASSKGGNGNTIYF.